The clone carrying this T cell receptor (beta chain) was seen many times. Its antigen is unknown. Amplification of TCR beta CDR3 regions was performed using RNA transcripts as template. Using the HTBI primer set, a first-round RT-PCR was run on the TCR CDR3. TCRdb reprocessed the multiplex PCR reads with MiXCR, giving one entry per CDR3 protein. In the table there are hundreds of thousands of distinct CDR3 sequences, about 14% of which are singletons. The CDR3 extends over 15 amino acids. Trimming cost V 3 bases and J 0 bases; bases outside gene matches: 8. The germline V gene encodes CDR1 DFQATT and CDR2 SNEGSKA (reference sequence). The data were taken from a study of T cells in Graves' hyperthyroidism and ophthalmopathy. Study results and caveats: A model built on 13 V-J features separated ophthalmopathy from stable hyperthyroidism.

Enrolled ophthalmopathy patients presented with a Clinical Activity Score of at least 3, a NOSPECS grade of at least 4, and disease duration under 3 months. Uncontrolled infection, other autoimmune disease, pregnancy or lactation disqualified patients from enrolment. Together with thyroid ultrasound, orbital computed tomography, serum thyroxine and TRAb, clinical symptoms were used for diagnoses. The source is a man between 18 and 29 years old with Graves' ophthalmopathy. Material for sequencing was blood. The V gene is TRBV20-1, the J gene TRBJ2-7, with TRBD2 matching over 7 bases. CDR3 in amino acids: CSASSRESASYEQYF. The CDR3 nucleotides are TGCAGTGCTAGTTCGCGGGAGTCGGCCTCCTACGAGCAGTACTTC.